A selection of T cell receptor beta chains follows, all from one sample in a study of graft-versus-host responses after intestinal transplantation. Profiling relied on immunoSEQ multiplex PCR, and the TCRdb table lists in-frame clones only, not all of them. The sample has tens of thousands of clones, around 90% seen once. For these TCRs, the target antigens are not known. The sequences come from unstimulated CD4+ T cells sorted from spleen or lymph node cells, collected before intestinal transplant. These receptor sequences come from a human donor who received an intestinal transplant. Both conserved end residues are part of each CDR3. D genes are given only for firm matches. Rows give clone size only sometimes, using once, few, many, or a class for an expanded clone.

J gene: TRBJ2-7; D gene: TRBD1; V gene: TRBV19; clone size: once; CDR3 protein: CASSITTGTAEQYF; CDR3 DNA: TGTGCCAGTAGCATAACGACAGGGACCGCCGAGCAGTACTTC
J gene: TRBJ1-4; D gene: NA; V gene: TRBV19; clone size: NA; CDR3 protein: CASSAIGGKLFF; CDR3 DNA: TGTGCCAGTAGTGCAATAGGGGGGAAACTGTTTTTT
J gene: TRBJ2-1; D gene: NA; V gene: TRBV6-1; clone size: NA; CDR3 protein: CASSEYLGQGLSYNEQFF; CDR3 DNA: TGTGCCAGCAGTGAATATTTGGGCCAGGGGCTCTCCTACAATGAGCAGTTCTTC
J gene: TRBJ2-1; D gene: NA; V gene: TRBV9; clone size: NA; CDR3 protein: CASSVGRDEQFF; CDR3 DNA: TGTGCCAGCAGCGTAGGCAGGGATGAGCAGTTCTTC
J gene: TRBJ2-3; D gene: TRBD2; V gene: TRBV9; clone size: NA; CDR3 protein: CASSVGDSGRVKDTQYF; CDR3 DNA: TGTGCCAGCAGCGTAGGTGATAGCGGGAGGGTTAAAGATACGCAGTATTTT
J gene: TRBJ2-1; D gene: TRBD1; V gene: TRBV5-1; clone size: NA; CDR3 protein: CASSLEQGAYNEQFF; CDR3 DNA: TGCGCCAGCAGCTTGGAACAGGGGGCCTACAATGAGCAGTTCTTC
J gene: TRBJ2-3; D gene: TRBD2; V gene: TRBV5-5; clone size: few; CDR3 protein: CASSLAWTSSSDTQYF; CDR3 DNA: TGTGCCAGCAGCTTGGCCTGGACTAGCAGTTCAGATACGCAGTATTTT
J gene: TRBJ2-1; D gene: NA; V gene: TRBV15; clone size: NA; CDR3 protein: CATSVSSAREQFF; CDR3 DNA: TGTGCCACCAGCGTATCTAGCGCGCGTGAGCAGTTCTTC
J gene: TRBJ1-1; D gene: NA; V gene: TRBV5-1; clone size: NA; CDR3 protein: CASSLGGGRYTEAFF; CDR3 DNA: TGCGCCAGCAGCTTGGGTGGGGGGCGGTACACTGAAGCTTTCTTT
J gene: TRBJ2-5; D gene: NA; V gene: TRBV30; clone size: NA; CDR3 protein: CAWSQQGQETQYF; CDR3 DNA: TGTGCCTGGAGTCAGCAGGGGCAAGAGACCCAGTACTTC
J gene: TRBJ2-7; D gene: NA; V gene: TRBV7-3; clone size: few; CDR3 protein: CASSLLDSSSSYEQYF; CDR3 DNA: TGTGCCAGCAGCCTACTCGACTCGTCCAGCTCCTACGAGCAGTACTTC
J gene: TRBJ2-5; D gene: NA; V gene: TRBV6-5; clone size: NA; CDR3 protein: CASSEAMLQYF; CDR3 DNA: TGTGCCAGCAGTGAAGCCATGCTCCAGTACTTC